Described below is a single T cell receptor beta chain sequence and its context. This specimen comes from a study of shared clonotypes between healthy human individuals. Sequenced by immunoSEQ multiplex PCR; TCRdb stores in-frame clones only, minus some. The table has 2 million to 2.5 million clones, around 95% seen once. Deletions cut 1 base from V and 7 bases from J, with 11 bases between. The CDR3 loop spans 14 amino acids. Germline V gene data show CDR1 as MNHNS and CDR2 as SASEGT. This TCR was recovered from a man between 18 and 35 years old in good health. The J gene is TRBJ1-5, the V gene TRBV6-1, with D possibly TRBD1 on 5 matching bases. The specimen was naive CD4+ T cells sorted from blood. Subset: CD45RA+ positively selected. CDR3 in amino acids: CASSEEGIGQPQHF. For the CDR3, the DNA is TGTGCCAGCAGTGAAGAGGGGATCGGGCAGCCCCAGCATTTT.